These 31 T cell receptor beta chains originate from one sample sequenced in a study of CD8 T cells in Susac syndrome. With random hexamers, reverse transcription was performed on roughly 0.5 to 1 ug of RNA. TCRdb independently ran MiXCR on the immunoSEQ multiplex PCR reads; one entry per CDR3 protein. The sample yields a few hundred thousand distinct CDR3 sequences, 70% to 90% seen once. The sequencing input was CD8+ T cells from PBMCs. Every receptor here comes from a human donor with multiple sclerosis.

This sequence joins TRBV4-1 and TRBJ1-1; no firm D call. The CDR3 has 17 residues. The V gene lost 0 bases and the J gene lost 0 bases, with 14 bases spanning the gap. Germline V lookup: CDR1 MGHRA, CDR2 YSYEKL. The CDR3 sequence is CASSQEFRGLMNTEAFF. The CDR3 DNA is TGCGCCAGCAGCCAAGAATTTCGTGGGCTGATGAACACTGAAGCTTTCTTT.

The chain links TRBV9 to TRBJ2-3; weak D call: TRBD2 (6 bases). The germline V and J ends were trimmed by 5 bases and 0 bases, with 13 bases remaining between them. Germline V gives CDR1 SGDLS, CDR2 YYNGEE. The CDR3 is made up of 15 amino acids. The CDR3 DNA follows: TGTGCCAGCAGTCCCGGCGGGGCCAGCACAGATACGCAGTATTTT. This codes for CASSPGGASTDTQYF.

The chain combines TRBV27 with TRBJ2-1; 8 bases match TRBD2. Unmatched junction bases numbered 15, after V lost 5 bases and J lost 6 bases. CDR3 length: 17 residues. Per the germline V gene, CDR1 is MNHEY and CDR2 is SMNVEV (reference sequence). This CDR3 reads CASSPPPGSGRSNEQFF. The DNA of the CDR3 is TGTGCCAGCAGTCCGCCTCCTGGGAGCGGGAGATCCAATGAGCAGTTCTTC.

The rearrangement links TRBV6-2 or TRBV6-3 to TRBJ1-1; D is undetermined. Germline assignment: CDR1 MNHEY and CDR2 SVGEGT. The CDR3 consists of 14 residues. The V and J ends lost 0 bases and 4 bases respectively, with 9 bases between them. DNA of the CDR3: TGTGCCAGCAGTTACTCGAGTTGGAGCACTGAAGCTTTCTTT. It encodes CASSYSSWSTEAFF.

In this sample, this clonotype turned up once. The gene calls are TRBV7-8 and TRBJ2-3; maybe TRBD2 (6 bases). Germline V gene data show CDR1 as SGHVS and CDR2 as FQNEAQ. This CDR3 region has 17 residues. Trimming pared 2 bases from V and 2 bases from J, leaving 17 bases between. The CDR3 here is CASSLFPSGSVTDTQYF. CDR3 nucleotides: TGTGCCAGCAGCTTATTCCCGTCCGGGAGCGTCACAGATACGCAGTATTTT.

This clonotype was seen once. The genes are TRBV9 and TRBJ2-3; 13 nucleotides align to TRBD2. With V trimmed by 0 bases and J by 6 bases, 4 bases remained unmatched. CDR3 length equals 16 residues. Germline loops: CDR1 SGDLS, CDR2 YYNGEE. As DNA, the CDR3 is TGTGCCAGCAGCGTAGTGACTAGCGGGAGGCCGGATACGCAGTATTTT. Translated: CASSVVTSGRPDTQYF. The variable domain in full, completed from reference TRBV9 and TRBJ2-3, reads DSGVTQTPKHLITATGQRVTLRCSPRSGDLSVYWYQQSLDQGLQFLIQYYNGEERAKGNILERFSAQQFPDLHSELNLSSLELGDSALYFCASSVVTSGRPDTQYFGPGTRLTVL.

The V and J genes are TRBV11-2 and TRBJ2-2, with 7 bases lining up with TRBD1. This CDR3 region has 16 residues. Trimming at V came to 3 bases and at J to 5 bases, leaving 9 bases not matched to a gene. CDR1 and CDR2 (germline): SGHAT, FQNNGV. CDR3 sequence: CASSFERGPGTGELFF. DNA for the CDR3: TGTGCCAGCAGCTTCGAGAGGGGGCCGGGGACCGGGGAGCTGTTTTTT.

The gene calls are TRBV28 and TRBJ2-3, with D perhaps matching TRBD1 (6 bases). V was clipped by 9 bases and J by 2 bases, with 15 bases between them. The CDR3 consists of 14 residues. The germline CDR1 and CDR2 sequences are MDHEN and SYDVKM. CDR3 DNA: TGTGCCAGTATTCTGGACAGTAACACAGATACGCAGTATTTT. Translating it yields CASILDSNTDTQYF.

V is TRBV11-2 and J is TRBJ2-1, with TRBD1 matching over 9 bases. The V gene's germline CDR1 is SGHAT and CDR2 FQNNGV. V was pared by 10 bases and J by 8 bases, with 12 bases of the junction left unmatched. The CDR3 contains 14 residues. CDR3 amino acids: CATDPGQGVDEQFF. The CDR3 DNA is TGTGCCACCGATCCGGGACAGGGCGTAGATGAGCAGTTCTTC.

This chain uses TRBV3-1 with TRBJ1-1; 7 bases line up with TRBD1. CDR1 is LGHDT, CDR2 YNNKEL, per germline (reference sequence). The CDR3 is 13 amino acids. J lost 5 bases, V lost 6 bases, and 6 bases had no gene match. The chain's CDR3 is CASRIPGQTEAFF. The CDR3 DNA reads TGTGCCAGCAGGATACCGGGACAGACTGAAGCTTTCTTT.

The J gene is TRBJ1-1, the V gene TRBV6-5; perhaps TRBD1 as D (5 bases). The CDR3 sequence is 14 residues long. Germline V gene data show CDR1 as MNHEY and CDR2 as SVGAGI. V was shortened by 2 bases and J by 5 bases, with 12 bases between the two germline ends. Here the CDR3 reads CASSYRKGRTEAFF. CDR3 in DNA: TGTGCCAGCAGTTACAGAAAGGGGAGAACTGAAGCTTTCTTT.

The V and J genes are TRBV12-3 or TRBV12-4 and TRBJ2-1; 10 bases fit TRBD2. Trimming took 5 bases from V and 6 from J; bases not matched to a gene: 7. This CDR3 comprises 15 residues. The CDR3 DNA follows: TGTGCCAGCAGTCCAGGACTAGCGGCCCCCAATGAGCAGTTCTTC. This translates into CASSPGLAAPNEQFF.

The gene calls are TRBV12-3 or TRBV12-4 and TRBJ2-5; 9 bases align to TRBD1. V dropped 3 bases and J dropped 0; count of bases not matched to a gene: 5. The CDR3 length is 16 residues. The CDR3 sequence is CASSLGQGGYQETQYF. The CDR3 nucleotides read TGTGCCAGCAGTTTGGGACAGGGTGGGTACCAAGAGACCCAGTACTTC.

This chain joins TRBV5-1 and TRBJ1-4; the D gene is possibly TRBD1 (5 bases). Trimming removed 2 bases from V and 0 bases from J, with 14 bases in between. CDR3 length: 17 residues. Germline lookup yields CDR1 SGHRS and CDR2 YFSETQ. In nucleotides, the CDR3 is TGCGCCAGCAGCTTAGGGACGGTTAATACAACTAATGAAAAACTGTTTTTT. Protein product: CASSLGTVNTTNEKLFF.

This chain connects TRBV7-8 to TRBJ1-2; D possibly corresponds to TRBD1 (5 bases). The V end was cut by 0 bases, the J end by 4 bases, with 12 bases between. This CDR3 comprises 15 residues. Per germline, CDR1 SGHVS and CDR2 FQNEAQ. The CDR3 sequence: CASSLARTSIYGYTF. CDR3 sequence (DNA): TGTGCCAGCAGCTTAGCGAGGACAAGCATCTATGGCTACACCTTC.

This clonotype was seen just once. CDR3 region: CASSSWDVSYNEQFF. The CDR3 DNA is TGTGCCAGCAGCTCGTGGGACGTTTCCTACAATGAGCAGTTCTTC. The chain joins TRBV5-6 to TRBJ2-1; D assignment may be TRBD1 or TRBD2 (5 bases each). The V gene lost 3 bases and the J gene lost 1 base, with 11 bases spanning the gap. Per germline, CDR1 SGHDT and CDR2 YYEEEE. The CDR3 has 15 residues.

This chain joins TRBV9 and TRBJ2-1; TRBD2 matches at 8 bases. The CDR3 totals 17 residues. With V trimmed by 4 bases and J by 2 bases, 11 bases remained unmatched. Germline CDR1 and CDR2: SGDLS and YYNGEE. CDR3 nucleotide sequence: TGTGCCAGCAGCCCGTCGGGGGGGGAGAACCCCTACAATGAGCAGTTCTTC. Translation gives CASSPSGGENPYNEQFF.

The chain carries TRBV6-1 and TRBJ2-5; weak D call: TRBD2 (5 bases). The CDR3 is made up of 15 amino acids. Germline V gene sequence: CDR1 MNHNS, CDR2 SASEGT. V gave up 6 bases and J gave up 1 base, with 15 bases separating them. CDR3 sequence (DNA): TGTGCCAGCAGCCCCACAGTGAGGGTCCAAGAGACCCAGTACTTC. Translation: CASSPTVRVQETQYF.

The chain's CDR3 is CASSLVVEFDEQFF. Here the CDR3 DNA reads TGTGCCAGCAGCTTAGTTGTGGAGTTCGATGAGCAGTTCTTC. J is TRBJ2-1 and V is TRBV7-6; D is uncertain. Germline assignment: CDR1 SGHVS and CDR2 FNYEAQ. The CDR3 loop spans 14 amino acids. V lost 1 base, J lost 8 bases, and 12 bases lay in between.

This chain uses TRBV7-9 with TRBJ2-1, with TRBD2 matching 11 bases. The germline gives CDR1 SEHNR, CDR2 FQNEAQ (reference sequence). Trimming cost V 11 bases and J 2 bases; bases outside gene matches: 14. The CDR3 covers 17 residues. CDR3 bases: TGTGCCGCCTTCCCACTAGCGGGGGTTCTTGCCTACAATGAGCAGTTCTTC. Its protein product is CAAFPLAGVLAYNEQFF.

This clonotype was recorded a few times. The CDR3 reads CASSLTSGRVYEQFF. DNA for the CDR3: TGTGCCAGCAGTTTGACTAGCGGGAGAGTCTATGAGCAGTTCTTC. This chain uses TRBV6-5 with TRBJ2-1, with 12 positions matching TRBD2. CDR3 length: 15 amino acids. J was trimmed by 8 bases and V by 4 bases; bases with no gene match: 6. Germline V lookup: CDR1 MNHEY, CDR2 SVGAGI.

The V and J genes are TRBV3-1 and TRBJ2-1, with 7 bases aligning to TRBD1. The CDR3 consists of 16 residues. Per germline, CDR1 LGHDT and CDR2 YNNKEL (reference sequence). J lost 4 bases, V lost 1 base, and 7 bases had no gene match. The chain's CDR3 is CASSQADRARYNEQFF. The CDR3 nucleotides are TGTGCCAGCAGCCAAGCCGACAGGGCCAGGTACAATGAGCAGTTCTTC.

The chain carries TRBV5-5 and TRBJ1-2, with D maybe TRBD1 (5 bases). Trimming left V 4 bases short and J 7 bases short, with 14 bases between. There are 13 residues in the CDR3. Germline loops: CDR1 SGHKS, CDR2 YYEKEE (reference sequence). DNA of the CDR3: TGTGCCAGCAGCCTCGAGGGACTGATTGGCTACACCTTC. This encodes CASSLEGLIGYTF.

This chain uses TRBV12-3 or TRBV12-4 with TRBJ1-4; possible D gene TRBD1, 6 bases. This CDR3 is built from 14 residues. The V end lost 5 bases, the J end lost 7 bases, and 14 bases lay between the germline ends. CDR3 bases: TGTGCCAGCAGTCCTAGAGGACAGAGTGAAAAACTGTTTTTT. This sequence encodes CASSPRGQSEKLFF.

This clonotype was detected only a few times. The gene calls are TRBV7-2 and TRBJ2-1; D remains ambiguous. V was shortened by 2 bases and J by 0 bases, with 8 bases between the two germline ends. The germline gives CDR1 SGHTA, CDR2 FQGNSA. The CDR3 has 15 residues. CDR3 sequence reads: CASSLFPSSYNEQFF. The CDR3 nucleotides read TGTGCCAGCAGCTTATTTCCGAGCTCCTACAATGAGCAGTTCTTC.

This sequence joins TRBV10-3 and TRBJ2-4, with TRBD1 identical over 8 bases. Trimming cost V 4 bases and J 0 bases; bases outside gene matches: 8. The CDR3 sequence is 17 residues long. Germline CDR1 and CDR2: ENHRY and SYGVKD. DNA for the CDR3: TGTGCCATCAGTGCCCCACGGACAGGGACAGCCAAAAACATTCAGTACTTC. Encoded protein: CAISAPRTGTAKNIQYF.

The CDR3 bases are TGTGCCAGCAGGGCCGCGGTCTATGGCTACACCTTC. It specifies CASRAAVYGYTF. The V and J genes are TRBV9 and TRBJ1-2; D gene ambiguous. Germline lookup yields CDR1 SGDLS and CDR2 YYNGEE. The V end was cut by 5 bases, the J end by 4 bases, with 9 bases between. The CDR3 runs 12 residues.

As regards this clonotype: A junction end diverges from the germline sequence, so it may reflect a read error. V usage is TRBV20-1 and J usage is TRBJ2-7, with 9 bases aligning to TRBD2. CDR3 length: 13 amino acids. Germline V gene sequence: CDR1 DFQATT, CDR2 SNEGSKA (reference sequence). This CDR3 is CSARLAGSYGQYF. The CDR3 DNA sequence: TGCAGTGCTAGACTAGCGGGGTCCTACGGGCAGTACTTC.

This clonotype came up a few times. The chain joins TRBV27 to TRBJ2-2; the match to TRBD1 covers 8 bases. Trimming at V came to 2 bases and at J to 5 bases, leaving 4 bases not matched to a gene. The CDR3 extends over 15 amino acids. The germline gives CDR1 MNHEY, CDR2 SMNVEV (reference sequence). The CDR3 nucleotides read TGTGCCAGCAGTTTACGGCAGGGGGCGACCGGGGAGCTGTTTTTT. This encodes CASSLRQGATGELFF.

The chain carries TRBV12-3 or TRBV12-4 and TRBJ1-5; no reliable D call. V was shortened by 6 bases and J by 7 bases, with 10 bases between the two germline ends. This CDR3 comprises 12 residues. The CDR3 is CASRTRLQPQHF. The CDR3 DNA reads TGTGCCAGCAGAACTAGATTACAGCCCCAGCATTTT.

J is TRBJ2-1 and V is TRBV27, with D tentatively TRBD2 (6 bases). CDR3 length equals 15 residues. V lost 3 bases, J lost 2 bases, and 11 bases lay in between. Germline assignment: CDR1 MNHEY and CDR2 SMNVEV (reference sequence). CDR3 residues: CASSFGGRAYNEQFF. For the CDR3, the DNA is TGTGCCAGCAGTTTCGGGGGTCGGGCCTACAATGAGCAGTTCTTC.